The 29 T cell receptor beta chains listed next were all sequenced from one sample in a study of T cells expressing NK-cell markers. Reprocessing the 5' RACE reads, TCRdb reports a single entry for every CDR3 protein and omits DNA. The sample's table shows a few hundred thousand distinct CDR3 sequences. The sample taken for sequencing was blood T cells: a sorted CD56 or NKG2C T cell subset, CD4+ or CD8+ T cells, or bulk PBMC T cells (not recorded which). The receptor source for this set is a man between 18 and 69 years old in good health.

The chain employs TRBV20-1 and TRBJ1-6. The CDR3 has 16 amino acids. CDR1 is DFQATT, CDR2 SNEGSKA, per germline (reference sequence). Here the CDR3 reads CSARVLMGVDNSPLHF.

J is TRBJ2-1 and V is TRBV7-2; TCRdb's assignment of TRBD2 cannot be checked, as there is no DNA. There are 13 residues in the CDR3. CDR1 and CDR2 (germline): SGHTA, FQGNSA. CDR3: CASSSLAGNEQFF.

The CDR3 sequence: CASSPQGARMNTGELFF. The chain uses TRBV7-2 and TRBJ2-2; TCRdb's D gene call, TRBD1, goes unchecked for lack of DNA. This CDR3 spans 17 amino acids. Germline CDR1 and CDR2: SGHTA and FQGNSA.

This chain joins TRBV27 and TRBJ2-1; TCRdb reports TRBD2, a call that lacks DNA to check it against. CDR1 and CDR2 from the germline V gene are MNHEY and SMNVEV (reference sequence). The CDR3 has 18 amino acids. The CDR3 loop is CASSLSFPSGGTYNEQFF.

The V gene is TRBV12-3 or TRBV12-4, the J gene TRBJ1-1. The CDR3 consists of 13 residues. The chain's CDR3 is CASSGGKNTEAFF.

The rearrangement links TRBV7-2 to TRBJ1-6; as DNA is missing, the TRBD1 call by TCRdb cannot be tested. The CDR3 is 16 residues long. CDR1 and CDR2 from the germline V gene are SGHTA and FQGNSA. CDR3 residues: CASSLDRGAWNSPLHF.

V gene TRBV3-1 combines with J gene TRBJ1-3. Germline V CDR1 and CDR2: LGHDT, YNNKEL (reference sequence). The CDR3 runs to 15 residues. CDR3 residues: CASTQTWSSGNTIYF.

The gene calls are TRBV5-1 and TRBJ2-7; TCRdb selects TRBD1, and the lack of DNA leaves this call unchecked. The CDR3 totals 15 residues. Germline V gene data show CDR1 as SGHRS and CDR2 as YFSETQ. The CDR3 spells CASSTLGQGAYEQYF.

This chain connects TRBV9 to TRBJ1-6. The CDR3 spans 15 residues. The V gene's germline CDR1 is SGDLS and CDR2 YYNGEE. CDR3 amino acids: CASSVELPYNSPLHF.

The J gene is TRBJ2-1, the V gene TRBV7-3. The CDR3 sequence is 13 residues long. Germline V gene sequence: CDR1 SGHTA, CDR2 FQGTGA. The CDR3 here is CASSLTLGNEQFF.

This chain joins TRBV7-2 and TRBJ2-7. Germline loops: CDR1 SGHTA, CDR2 FQGNSA. The CDR3 runs 14 residues. CDR3 sequence reads: CASSYLPDSYEQYF.

CDR3 in amino acids: CASSLLSRNTEAFF. The chain couples TRBV9 to TRBJ1-1. This CDR3 is 14 amino acids long. Germline CDR1 SGDLS, CDR2 YYNGEE.

The gene calls are TRBV5-1 and TRBJ1-4; without DNA, the TCRdb call of TRBD1 cannot be checked. There are 15 residues in the CDR3. Germline V gives CDR1 SGHRS, CDR2 YFSETQ. CDR3 residues: CASSRGLGTNEKLFF.

The chain employs TRBV18 and TRBJ2-2; no DNA is available, so the TRBD2 call from TCRdb remains unchecked. The length of the CDR3 is 16 residues. CDR1 KGHSH and CDR2 LQKENI come from the germline V gene. The CDR3 loop reads CASSLSGALNTGELFF.

The rearrangement links TRBV20-1 to TRBJ2-5; checking the TCRdb D call of TRBD1 is not possible without DNA. This CDR3 comprises 13 residues. Germline CDR1 reads DFQATT; CDR2 reads SNEGSKA (reference sequence). CDR3 loop: CSAVGGRRETQYF.

V is TRBV6-1 and J is TRBJ1-3. CDR1 MNHNS and CDR2 SASEGT come from the germline V gene. This CDR3 spans 14 amino acids. The CDR3 spells CASSKGGTGNTIYF.

The chain couples TRBV6-2 or TRBV6-3 to TRBJ2-5. This CDR3 has 14 amino acids. The germline CDR1 and CDR2 sequences are MNHEY and SVGEGT. Here the CDR3 reads CASGSYTAQETQYF.

The rearrangement uses TRBV3-1 and TRBJ2-2; TCRdb reports TRBD1, a call that lacks DNA to check it against. The CDR3 is 16 amino acids. In germline, CDR1 is LGHDT, CDR2 YNNKEL (reference sequence). CDR3 in amino acids: CASSQETGGVTGELFF.

The V call is TRBV7-3, the J call TRBJ2-3; with no DNA, the TCRdb D assignment of TRBD1 cannot be verified. Per the germline V gene, CDR1 is SGHTA and CDR2 is FQGTGA. The CDR3 is 14 residues long. The CDR3 region is CASSPTRGVDTQYF.

The CDR3: CSAITALAKNIQYF. This rearrangement joins TRBV20-1 to TRBJ2-4. CDR1 and CDR2 (germline): DFQATT, SNEGSKA (reference sequence). The CDR3 has 14 amino acids.

The CDR3 loop reads CSASGGVNEQFF. This chain joins TRBV20-1 and TRBJ2-1; TCRdb calls TRBD2, which cannot be checked without DNA. The length of the CDR3 is 12 residues. Germline CDR1 DFQATT, CDR2 SNEGSKA (reference sequence).

The rearrangement links TRBV2 to TRBJ1-5. The CDR3 covers 11 residues. Germline CDR1 SNHLY, CDR2 FYNNEI. The CDR3 here is CASSVGQPQHF. Using reference TRBV2 and TRBJ1-5 for the parts outside the CDR3, the full variable domain is EPEVTQTPSHQVTQMGQEVILRCVPISNHLYFYWYRQILGQKVEFLVSFYNNEISEKSEIFDDQFSVERPDGSNFTLKIRSTKLEDSAMYFCASSVGQPQHFGDGTRLSIL.

V usage is TRBV5-1 and J usage is TRBJ1-2; there is no DNA to check the TCRdb D call of TRBD1. This CDR3 comprises 15 residues. Germline assignment: CDR1 SGHRS and CDR2 YFSETQ. CDR3 sequence: CASRIDSHNSYGYTF.

The chain carries TRBV5-1 and TRBJ1-6; with no DNA, the TCRdb D assignment of TRBD1 cannot be verified. In germline, CDR1 is SGHRS, CDR2 YFSETQ. This CDR3 spans 14 amino acids. The CDR3 region is CASKSGDYNSPLHF. Full variable domain (remainder filled in from reference TRBV5-1 and TRBJ1-6): KAGVTQTPRYLIKTRGQQVTLSCSPISGHRSVSWYQQTPGQGLQFLFEYFSETQRNKGNFPGRFSGRQFSNSRSEMNVSTLELGDSALYLCASKSGDYNSPLHFGNGTRLTVT.

The chain joins TRBV2 to TRBJ2-2. The CDR3 is made up of 11 amino acids. Germline V gene sequence: CDR1 SNHLY, CDR2 FYNNEI. CDR3 in amino acids: CASSTSSELFF.

This chain uses TRBV9 with TRBJ1-5. CDR1 is SGDLS, CDR2 YYNGEE, per germline. This CDR3 has 16 amino acids. CDR3 loop: CASRISPGRRNQPQHF.

This rearrangement joins TRBV6-1 to TRBJ2-5. The germline V gene has CDR1 MNHNS and CDR2 SASEGT. The CDR3 totals 12 residues. The CDR3 here is CASTPTEETQYF.

This sequence joins TRBV12-3 or TRBV12-4 and TRBJ1-5. The CDR3 extends over 14 amino acids. This chain's CDR3 is CASSNQYSNQPQHF.

The chain recombines TRBV5-1 with TRBJ1-2; lacking DNA, the TRBD1 call made by TCRdb goes unchecked. The CDR3 loop spans 13 amino acids. The germline CDR1 and CDR2 sequences are SGHRS and YFSETQ. The CDR3 protein is CASSLGAGKGYTF. Looking up the rest from reference TRBV5-1 and TRBJ1-2 gives the full variable domain: KAGVTQTPRYLIKTRGQQVTLSCSPISGHRSVSWYQQTPGQGLQFLFEYFSETQRNKGNFPGRFSGRQFSNSRSEMNVSTLELGDSALYLCASSLGAGKGYTFGSGTRLTVV.